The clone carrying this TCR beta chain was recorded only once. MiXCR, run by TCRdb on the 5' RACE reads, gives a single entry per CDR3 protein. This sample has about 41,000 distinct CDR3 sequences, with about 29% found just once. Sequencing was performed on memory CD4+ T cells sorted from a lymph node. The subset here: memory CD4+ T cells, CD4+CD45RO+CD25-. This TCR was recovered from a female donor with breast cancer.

The CDR3 loop reads CASSPGLAGGPLREQYF. The CDR3 region has the DNA TGCGCCAGCAGCCCGGGACTAGCGGGAGGGCCCCTTCGAGAGCAGTACTTC. The V call is TRBV5-1, the J call TRBJ2-7, with 16 bases fitting TRBD2. Germline lookup yields CDR1 SGHRS and CDR2 YFSETQ. CDR3 length: 17 residues. With 4 bases clipped from V and 7 bases from J, the junction kept 11 bases outside the gene matches.